Sequencing of this T cell receptor beta chain was carried out in a study of control samples from healthy donors and cancer patients. Using immunoSEQ multiplex PCR, the repertoire was profiled, and TCRdb retains in-frame clones only, with some absent. The profile shows around 150,000 clones, around 90% of them singletons. In germline, CDR1 is SEHNR, CDR2 FQNEAQ (reference sequence). The CDR3 consists of 14 residues. The V segment lost 4 bases and the J segment 7 bases; nucleotides outside the gene matches: 5. The sequence was collected from a man aged 25-40 years in good health. This chain uses TRBV7-9 with TRBJ2-2; 8 positions agree with TRBD1. The specimen was blood. The CDR3 region has the DNA TGTGCCAGCAGCTCGGACAGGGATGTCGGGGAGCTGTTTTTT. Its protein product is CASSSDRDVGELFF. Together with reference TRBV7-9 and TRBJ2-2, the CDR3 gives the full variable domain: DTGVSQNPRHKITKRGQNVTFRCDPISEHNRLYWYRQTLGQGPEFLTYFQNEAQLEKSRLLSDRFSAERPKGSFSTLEIQRTEQGDSAMYLCASSSDRDVGELFFGEGSRLTVL.